This passage covers 25 T cell receptor beta chains from one sample sequenced in a study of blood T cell repertoires in COVID-19. Sequencing was performed with immunoSEQ multiplex PCR; in TCRdb, only in-frame clones are kept and a portion is missing. The sample has 150,000 or so clones, around four fifths seen once; the top ten hold roughly 19%. Sequenced material: peripheral blood. These receptors originate from a woman of 80 years or more with acute or convalescent COVID-19.

V usage is TRBV6-5 and J usage is TRBJ2-5; 10 nucleotides align to TRBD1. The CDR3 is 15 residues long. Germline CDR1 reads MNHEY; CDR2 reads SVGAGI. J was trimmed by 4 bases and V by 6 bases; bases with no gene match: 8. The CDR3 region is CASRATGGAGETQYF. In DNA, the CDR3 is TGTGCCAGCAGGGCGACAGGGGGCGCGGGAGAGACCCAGTACTTC.

This sequence joins TRBV4-3 and TRBJ2-2; D is possibly TRBD1 (5 bases). V dropped 0 bases and J dropped 8 bases, with 16 bases sitting between them. Germline V gene lookup returns CDR1 LGHNA and CDR2 YSLEER. The CDR3 runs 16 residues. Here the CDR3 reads CASSQEAPGLGGELFF. DNA of the CDR3: TGCGCCAGCAGCCAAGAGGCCCCAGGGTTAGGGGGGGAGCTGTTTTTT.

The chain uses TRBV5-1 and TRBJ2-2, with TRBD2 matching 11 bases. The CDR3 length is 14 residues. V was clipped by 5 bases and J by 7 bases; unmatched bases: 4. The germline V gene has CDR1 SGHRS and CDR2 YFSETQ. Written as DNA, the CDR3 is TGCGCCAGCAGTCTAGCGGGAGGAAACGGGGAGCTGTTTTTT. Translating gives CASSLAGGNGELFF. Drawing the rest from reference TRBV5-1 and TRBJ2-2, the complete variable domain is KAGVTQTPRYLIKTRGQQVTLSCSPISGHRSVSWYQQTPGQGLQFLFEYFSETQRNKGNFPGRFSGRQFSNSRSEMNVSTLELGDSALYLCASSLAGGNGELFFGEGSRLTVL.

A few counts support this clone. V usage is TRBV7-2 and J usage is TRBJ1-3; D call uncertain. The V end lost 5 bases, the J end lost 1 base, and 12 bases lay between the germline ends. There are 15 residues in the CDR3. Per germline, CDR1 SGHTA and CDR2 FQGNSA. The chain's CDR3 is CASSEQEGSGNTIYF. DNA of the CDR3: TGTGCCAGCAGCGAGCAGGAGGGTTCTGGAAACACCATATATTTT.

The chain carries TRBV15 and TRBJ1-2; D possibly corresponds to TRBD1 (6 bases). CDR1 LNHNV and CDR2 YYDKDF come from the germline V gene (reference sequence). V dropped 1 base and J dropped 4 bases, with 7 bases sitting between them. The CDR3 has 13 amino acids. Written as DNA, the CDR3 is TGTGCCACCAGCAGAGGCAGGGGCTATGGCTACACCTTC. It yields the protein CATSRGRGYGYTF.

The V gene is TRBV4-2, the J gene TRBJ2-3; 11 nucleotides agree with TRBD2. With V trimmed by 4 bases and J by 0 bases, 3 bases remained unmatched. The CDR3 runs 16 residues. Germline V gene sequence: CDR1 LGHNA, CDR2 YNFKEQ. For the CDR3, the DNA is TGTGCCAGCAGCCCTGTAGCGGGGGGGAGCACAGATACGCAGTATTTT. Translated, it gives CASSPVAGGSTDTQYF.

This chain uses TRBV2 with TRBJ1-5, with a tentative D call TRBD1 (5 bases). CDR1 SNHLY and CDR2 FYNNEI come from the germline V gene. With 4 bases removed from V and 0 bases from J, the gap between germline ends came to 13 bases. The CDR3 is 16 residues long. The CDR3 nucleotides are TGTGCCAGCAGTGGGGGGGGACGGCTTAGCAATCAGCCCCAGCATTTT. This codes for CASSGGGRLSNQPQHF.

The gene calls are TRBV7-9 and TRBJ2-2, with D perhaps TRBD1 (6 bases). Germline lookup yields CDR1 SEHNR and CDR2 FQNEAQ (reference sequence). The length of the CDR3 is 15 residues. Trimming pared 5 bases from V and 0 bases from J, leaving 10 bases between. The CDR3 spells CASSRTAANTGELFF. The CDR3 DNA sequence: TGTGCCAGCAGCCGGACAGCGGCGAACACCGGGGAGCTGTTTTTT.

The chain links TRBV28 to TRBJ2-7; D perhaps matches TRBD2 (5 bases). This CDR3 has 15 amino acids. Per the germline V gene, CDR1 is MDHEN and CDR2 is SYDVKM. The V and J ends lost 5 bases and 0 bases respectively, with 14 bases between them. This CDR3 reads CASSRISESSYEQYF. The CDR3 DNA reads as TGTGCCAGCAGTAGGATTAGCGAAAGCTCCTACGAGCAGTACTTC.

The gene calls are TRBV13 and TRBJ2-4; 11 nucleotides align to TRBD1. The CDR3 covers 15 residues. CDR1 is PRHDT, CDR2 FYEKMQ, per germline (reference sequence). With 5 bases clipped from V and 7 bases from J, the junction kept 7 bases outside the gene matches. CDR3 residues: CASSASGTGGNIQYF. The CDR3 DNA reads as TGTGCCAGCAGCGCCTCCGGGACAGGGGGGAACATTCAGTACTTC.

The chain employs TRBV3-1 (or the pseudogene TRBV3-2) and TRBJ1-6; D is perhaps TRBD1 (6 bases). The CDR3 has 14 residues. Germline V gives CDR1 LGHDT, CDR2 YNNKEL (reference sequence). Trimming left V 2 bases short and J 8 bases short, with 10 bases between. CDR3 DNA sequence: TGTGCCAGCAGCCAAAGGGGGAGCTATTCACCCCTCCACTTT. Translation gives CASSQRGSYSPLHF.

The chain joins TRBV7-9 to TRBJ1-1; 8 bases fit TRBD1. The J segment lost 7 bases and the V segment lost 3 bases, leaving 13 bases of the junction unmatched. This CDR3 has 16 amino acids. Germline assignment: CDR1 SEHNR and CDR2 FQNEAQ (reference sequence). The CDR3 coding sequence is TGTGCCAGCAGCTTCTCTCCCCAGGGGGCGCGGGGTGAAGCTTTCTTT. This sequence encodes CASSFSPQGARGEAFF.

About this clone itself: One junction end does not reproduce the germline sequence, and a read error may be involved. The chain carries TRBV19 and TRBJ2-5; D perhaps matches TRBD1 (5 bases). Germline CDR1 reads LNHDA; CDR2 reads SQIVND (reference sequence). CDR3 size: 20 residues. CDR3 loop: CARSNQDRQFFGGPQETQYF. CDR3 bases: TGTGCCAGAAGTAACCAAGACAGACAGTTCTTTGGCGGCCCGCAAGAGACCCAGTACTTC.

V gene TRBV6-5 combines with J gene TRBJ2-1, with 7 bases lining up with TRBD1. The length of the CDR3 is 15 residues. Trimming removed 8 bases from V and 7 bases from J; junction bases left unmatched: 14. Per the germline V gene, CDR1 is MNHEY and CDR2 is SVGAGI. In DNA, the CDR3 is TGTGCCAGCGGTCGAGGGGGCGCGTCGCGAAATGAGCAGTTCTTC. Protein: CASGRGGASRNEQFF.

The chain employs TRBV5-8 and TRBJ2-5; maybe TRBD2 (5 bases). The CDR3 runs to 14 residues. Per the germline V gene, CDR1 is SGHTS and CDR2 is YDEGEE. V gave up 1 base and J gave up 2 bases, with 9 bases separating them. DNA for the CDR3: TGTGCCAGCAGCTTGCCCGGGGATCAAGAGACCCAGTACTTC. Amino acid sequence: CASSLPGDQETQYF.

V usage is TRBV27 and J usage is TRBJ2-1, with D possibly matching TRBD2 (6 bases). Trimming took off 5 bases at V and 2 bases at J, with 7 bases between the two ends. Germline V gene data show CDR1 as MNHEY and CDR2 as SMNVEV (reference sequence). The CDR3 totals 13 residues. For the CDR3, the DNA is TGTGCCAGCAGTCGCGGGACCTACAATGAGCAGTTCTTC. It codes for CASSRGTYNEQFF.

The chain couples TRBV3-1 (or the pseudogene TRBV3-2) to TRBJ2-1; 11 nucleotides line up with TRBD2. Germline V gene lookup returns CDR1 LGHDT and CDR2 YNNKEL (reference sequence). V shed 3 bases and J 2 bases; nucleotides not matched to a gene: 3. The length of the CDR3 is 16 residues. The CDR3 spells CASSQVSGRAYNEQFF. The DNA of the CDR3 is TGTGCCAGCAGCCAGGTTAGCGGGAGGGCCTACAATGAGCAGTTCTTC.

About this clone: Other DNA sequences in this specimen translate into the identical CDR3. The genes are TRBV19 and TRBJ2-7; no clear D gene. This CDR3 spans 13 amino acids. With 1 base removed from V and 3 bases from J, the gap between germline ends came to 7 bases. Per germline, CDR1 LNHDA and CDR2 SQIVND (reference sequence). CDR3 DNA sequence: TGTGCCAGTAGTATAGGCCCAGGCTACGAGCAGTACTTC. Protein: CASSIGPGYEQYF.

This clone was seen more than once but under ten times. This rearrangement joins TRBV7-2 to TRBJ1-2, with no clear D. CDR3 length: 12 residues. Germline V gives CDR1 SGHTA, CDR2 FQGNSA. Trimming stripped 1 base from V and 7 bases from J, with 7 bases between. CDR3 residues: CASSLGEGGYTF. Written as DNA, the CDR3 is TGTGCCAGCAGCTTAGGTGAGGGTGGCTACACCTTC.

The rearrangement uses TRBV3-1 (or the pseudogene TRBV3-2) and TRBJ1-3, with a weak D call TRBD1 (6 bases). The CDR3 has 15 amino acids. Germline CDR1 is LGHDT and CDR2 is YNNKEL (reference sequence). Trimming shortened V by 6 bases and J by 0 bases, and 12 bases separated the two germline ends. The CDR3: CASSPTGISGNTIYF. Here the CDR3 DNA reads TGTGCCAGCAGTCCAACAGGGATCTCTGGAAACACCATATATTTT.

A few counts support this clone. V usage is TRBV4-1 and J usage is TRBJ2-1, with 10 bases that match TRBD2. V gave up 1 base and J gave up 7 bases; unmatched junction bases: 10. The CDR3 sequence is 17 residues long. Germline lookup yields CDR1 MGHRA and CDR2 YSYEKL. DNA of the CDR3: TGCGCCAGCAGCCAAGCCGAAGCGGGGGGGCCCCCAAATGAGCAGTTCTTC. Translation gives CASSQAEAGGPPNEQFF.

The genes are TRBV27 and TRBJ2-3, with D possibly being TRBD1 (5 bases). Trimming cost V 6 bases and J 1 base, with 14 bases left between them. This CDR3 region has 15 residues. Looked up from germline, CDR1 is MNHEY and CDR2 is SMNVEV (reference sequence). This chain's CDR3 is CASRAPGSRTDTQYF. CDR3 nucleotide sequence: TGTGCCAGCAGAGCCCCAGGGTCTCGCACAGATACGCAGTATTTT.

The chain uses TRBV27 and TRBJ1-6; D is undetermined. There are 12 residues in the CDR3. Germline V gene sequence: CDR1 MNHEY, CDR2 SMNVEV (reference sequence). V dropped 5 bases and J dropped 12 bases, with 11 bases sitting between them. CDR3 residues: CASSTYRGPLHF. The CDR3 bases are TGTGCCAGCAGTACCTACCGGGGACCCCTCCACTTT.

V and J are TRBV29-1 and TRBJ2-1; D gene ambiguous. The CDR3 loop spans 10 amino acids. Germline lookup yields CDR1 SQVTM and CDR2 ANQGSEA. The V end lost 7 bases, the J end lost 5 bases, and 6 bases lay between the germline ends. CDR3: CSGGDNEQFF. The CDR3 DNA is TGCAGCGGCGGCGACAATGAGCAGTTCTTC.

The chain uses TRBV5-6 and TRBJ1-1; 7 positions match TRBD1. CDR3 length: 16 amino acids. V lost 1 base to trimming and J lost 0 bases; unmatched junction nucleotides: 6. Germline CDR1 and CDR2: SGHDT and YYEEEE. The DNA of the CDR3 is TGTGCCAGCAGCTTGTGGGGGACAGATCTGAACACTGAAGCTTTCTTT. Translating gives CASSLWGTDLNTEAFF.